A selection of T cell receptor beta chains follows, all from one sample in a study of shared clonotypes between healthy human individuals. Clones were read by immunoSEQ multiplex PCR, and TCRdb kept only the in-frame ones, dropping some. The data show approximately 2.4 million clones, with 90% to 96% seen just once and around 0.13% held by the top ten. Sequencing was done on a sample of naive CD4+ T cells sorted from blood. These receptors all stem from a man between 18 and 35 years old in good health. Both conserved end residues are part of each CDR3. The D gene is left open where the match is weak. Size is omitted from some rows. Given values are once, few, many or a class for expanded clones.

CDR3 length	J gene	D gene	clone size	V gene	CDR3 protein	CDR3 DNA
16	TRBJ2-7	-	-	TRBV6-5	CASSYGTRPQAYEQYF	TGTGCCAGCAGTTACGGGACGCGGCCCCAGGCTTACGAGCAGTACTTC
14	TRBJ1-1	-	-	TRBV10-3	CAISESWGGTEAFF	TGTGCCATCAGTGAGTCGTGGGGGGGCACTGAAGCTTTCTTT
16	TRBJ2-1	TRBD2	-	TRBV13	CASSTLAVSSYNEQFF	TGTGCCAGCAGCACTCTAGCGGTGAGCTCCTACAATGAGCAGTTCTTC
13	TRBJ2-7	-	-	TRBV10-3	CAISTHGSYEQYF	TGTGCCATCAGTACGCACGGGTCCTACGAGCAGTACTTC
14	TRBJ2-3	-	-	TRBV10-3	CAITGTESTDTQYF	TGTGCCATCACCGGGACTGAGAGCACAGATACGCAGTATTTT
15	TRBJ2-2	-	-	TRBV7-9	CASSLGGGPTGELFF	TGTGCCAGCAGCTTAGGAGGAGGACCCACCGGGGAGCTGTTTTTT
16	TRBJ2-3	TRBD1	-	TRBV19	CASSIGGQVLVDTQYF	TGTGCCAGTAGTATAGGAGGACAGGTTTTGGTTGATACGCAGTATTTT
16	TRBJ2-1	-	-	TRBV6-1	CASSGIDGPQYNEQFF	TGTGCCAGCAGTGGGATCGACGGGCCACAATACAATGAGCAGTTCTTC
14	TRBJ2-3	-	-	TRBV5-1	CASSPEGGWDTQYF	TGCGCCAGCAGCCCGGAGGGGGGTTGGGATACGCAGTATTTT
14	TRBJ1-5	-	-	TRBV6-5	CASSSRFGNQPQHF	TGTGCCAGCAGTTCAAGGTTCGGGAATCAGCCCCAGCATTTT
16	TRBJ1-1	TRBD1	-	TRBV4-1	CASSRQGSRMNTEAFF	TGCGCCAGCAGTAGACAGGGGAGCAGGATGAACACTGAAGCTTTCTTT
13	TRBJ2-5	-	-	TRBV7-3	CASSRWSKETQYF	TGTGCCAGCAGCCGATGGTCAAAAGAGACCCAGTACTTC
15	TRBJ1-2	-	-	TRBV4-1	CASSQVRGQYYGYTF	TGCGCCAGCAGCCAAGTTCGAGGACAGTACTATGGCTACACCTTC
16	TRBJ2-7	TRBD1	-	TRBV4-2	CASSQATDRDIYEQYF	TGTGCCAGCAGCCAAGCCACTGACAGGGACATCTACGAGCAGTACTTC
15	TRBJ1-6	-	few	TRBV6-1	CASSASRAQGSPLHF	TGTGCCAGCAGTGCGTCCAGGGCCCAGGGTTCACCCCTCCACTTT
15	TRBJ1-2	-	-	TRBV2	CASRGLSDGDYGYTF	TGTGCCAGCAGAGGCCTTAGTGACGGGGACTATGGCTACACCTTC
15	TRBJ2-1	TRBD1	-	TRBV30	CAWKTPQGAYNEQFF	TGTGCCTGGAAAACTCCACAGGGGGCCTACAATGAGCAGTTCTTC
14	TRBJ1-5	TRBD1	-	TRBV2	CASSEGQGFQPQHF	TGTGCCAGCAGTGAGGGACAGGGGTTCCAGCCCCAGCATTTT
13	TRBJ2-3	-	-	TRBV7-2	CASSLMFGDTQYF	TGTGCCAGCAGCTTAATGTTCGGAGATACGCAGTATTTT
15	TRBJ2-3	-	-	TRBV5-1	CASSLGPGDADTQYF	TGCGCCAGCAGCTTGGGTCCCGGGGACGCAGATACGCAGTATTTT
14	TRBJ2-4	-	once	TRBV30	CAWSPGLQGDIQYF	TGTGCCTGGAGCCCGGGACTCCAAGGGGACATTCAGTACTTC
13	TRBJ2-7	-	-	TRBV15	CATSRRGSYEQYF	TGTGCCACCAGCAGGCGGGGTTCCTACGAGCAGTACTTC
13	TRBJ1-4	TRBD1	-	TRBV30	CAWNPGTDEKLFF	TGTGCCTGGAATCCCGGGACAGATGAAAAACTGTTTTTT
13	TRBJ2-1	TRBD1	-	TRBV10-3	CAIRDRVDNEQFF	TGTGCCATCAGGGACAGGGTGGACAATGAGCAGTTCTTC
17	TRBJ2-1	TRBD1	-	TRBV28	CASSPLTLGTGVREQFF	TGTGCCAGCAGTCCACTCACCCTAGGGACAGGGGTAAGAGAGCAGTTCTTC
13	TRBJ2-3	-	-	TRBV5-1	CASSSPNADTQYF	TGCGCCAGCAGCTCCCCAAACGCAGATACGCAGTATTTT
13	TRBJ2-7	-	-	TRBV28	CASSPGFSYEQYF	TGTGCCAGCAGTCCAGGGTTTTCCTACGAGCAGTACTTC
14	TRBJ2-1	-	-	TRBV7-2	CASSPERGYNEQFF	TGTGCCAGCAGCCCTGAACGAGGATACAATGAGCAGTTCTTC
12	TRBJ2-5	-	-	TRBV6-5	CASSSTAETQYF	TGTGCCAGCAGTTCCACGGCAGAGACCCAGTACTTC
14	TRBJ2-1	-	-	TRBV7-8	CASSLVGGNNEQFF	TGTGCCAGCAGCTTAGTTGGAGGTAACAATGAGCAGTTCTTC
15	TRBJ2-7	-	-	TRBV11-2	CASSSGIGGGYEQYF	TGTGCCAGCAGCTCCGGCATTGGGGGAGGTTACGAGCAGTACTTC
14	TRBJ1-2	-	-	TRBV25-1	CASRENGAAGGYTF	TGTGCCAGCAGGGAGAACGGGGCAGCAGGTGGCTACACCTTC
13	TRBJ1-5	-	-	TRBV2	CASSEAWGQPQHF	TGTGCCAGCAGTGAAGCCTGGGGTCAGCCCCAGCATTTT
16	TRBJ2-3	TRBD1	-	TRBV7-9	CASSFGQGSSTDTQYF	TGTGCCAGCAGCTTCGGACAGGGGTCCAGCACAGATACGCAGTATTTT
17	TRBJ2-1	TRBD2	-	TRBV7-2	CASSSRRTSGRGNEQFF	TGTGCCAGCAGCTCCCGGAGGACTAGCGGGAGAGGTAATGAGCAGTTCTTC
13	TRBJ1-2	TRBD1	-	TRBV7-3	CASSSPGQGGYTF	TGTGCCAGCAGCTCCCCGGGACAGGGGGGCTACACCTTC
15	TRBJ1-3	-	once	TRBV5-1	CASSLAGPTGNTIYF	TGCGCCAGCAGCTTGGCAGGGCCGACTGGAAACACCATATATTTT
15	TRBJ1-6	-	-	TRBV28	CASSFGGSGNSPLHF	TGTGCCAGCAGTTTCGGAGGGAGTGGTAATTCACCCCTCCACTTT
15	TRBJ2-7	TRBD1	-	TRBV11-2	CASSYSGQGDYEQYF	TGTGCCAGCAGCTATTCGGGACAGGGGGATTACGAGCAGTACTTC
15	TRBJ2-2	-	-	TRBV11-3	CASSPLGGSTGELFF	TGTGCCAGCAGCCCCCTGGGGGGTTCCACCGGGGAGCTGTTTTTT
15	TRBJ2-7	TRBD1	-	TRBV5-4	CASSFDRGVSYEQYF	TGTGCCAGCAGCTTTGACAGGGGGGTCAGCTACGAGCAGTACTTC